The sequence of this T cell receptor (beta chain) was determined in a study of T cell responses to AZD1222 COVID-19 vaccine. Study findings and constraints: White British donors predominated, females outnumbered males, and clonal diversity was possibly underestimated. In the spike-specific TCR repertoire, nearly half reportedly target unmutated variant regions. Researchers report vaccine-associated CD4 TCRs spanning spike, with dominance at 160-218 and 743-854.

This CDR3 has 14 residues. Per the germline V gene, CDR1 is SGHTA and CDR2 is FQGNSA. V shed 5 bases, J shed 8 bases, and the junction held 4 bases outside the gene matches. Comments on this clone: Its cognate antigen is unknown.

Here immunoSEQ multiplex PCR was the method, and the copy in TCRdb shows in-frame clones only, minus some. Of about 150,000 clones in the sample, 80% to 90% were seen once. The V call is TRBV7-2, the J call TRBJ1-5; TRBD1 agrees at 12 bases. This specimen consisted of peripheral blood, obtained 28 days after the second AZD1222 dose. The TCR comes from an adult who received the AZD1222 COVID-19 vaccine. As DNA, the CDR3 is TGTGCCAGCAGCACTGGGACAGGGGGCGAGCCCCAGCATTTT. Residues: CASSTGTGGEPQHF.